The source of this T cell receptor (beta chain) is a study of blood T cell repertoires in COVID-19. For the study at large: Collection of acute and convalescent COVID-19 samples took place in the United States, Italy and Spain. In each case, the material was cDNA or gDNA derived from T cells, B-cell-depleted T cells, or PBMCs.

The data were produced by immunoSEQ multiplex PCR, yet TCRdb's version contains in-frame clones alone and is incomplete. The sample records about 250,000 clones, over 80% being singletons. Trimming removed 3 bases from V and 7 bases from J, with 17 bases in between. CDR1 and CDR2 from the germline V gene are SGHRS and YFSETQ. CDR3 length: 14 amino acids. This clonotype was sampled from a woman between 40 and 50 years old who had recovered from COVID-19. V usage is TRBV5-1 and J usage is TRBJ2-7, with a weak D call TRBD2 (7 bases). Sequenced sample: peripheral blood. The CDR3 loop is CASSSDPGGWEQYF. CDR3 coding DNA: TGCGCCAGCAGCTCGGACCCGGGGGGCTGGGAGCAGTACTTC.